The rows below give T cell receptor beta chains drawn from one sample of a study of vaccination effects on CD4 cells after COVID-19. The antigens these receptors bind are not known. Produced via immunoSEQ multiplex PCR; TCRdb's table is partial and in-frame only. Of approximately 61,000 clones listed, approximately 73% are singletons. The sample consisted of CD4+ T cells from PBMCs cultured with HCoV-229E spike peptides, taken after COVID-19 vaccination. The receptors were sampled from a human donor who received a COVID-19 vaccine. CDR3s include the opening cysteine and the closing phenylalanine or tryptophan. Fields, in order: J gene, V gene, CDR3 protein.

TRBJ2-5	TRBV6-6	CASTAWGRETQYF
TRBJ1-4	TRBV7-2	CASSNGEKLFF
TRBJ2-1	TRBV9	CASSVGSIYNEQFF
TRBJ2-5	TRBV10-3	CAISRDFRGWGETQYF
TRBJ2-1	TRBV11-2	CASSLEASGGYNEQFF
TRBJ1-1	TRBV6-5	CASSYDGNTEAFF
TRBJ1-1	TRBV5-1	CASSGFMNTEAFF
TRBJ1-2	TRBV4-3	CASSQVGPGYGYTF
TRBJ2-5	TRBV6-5	CASSTPGRETQYF
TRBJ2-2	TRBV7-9	CASSVGGPGELFF
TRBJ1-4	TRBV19	CASSFDSYNEKLFF
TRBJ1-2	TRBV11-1	CASSLAGPSTF
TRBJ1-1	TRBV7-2	CASSLDRGDTEAFF
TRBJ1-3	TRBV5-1	CASSLGSAGNTIYF
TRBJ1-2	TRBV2	CASSEAVKNGGYTF
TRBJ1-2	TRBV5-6	CASSLGALNYGYTF
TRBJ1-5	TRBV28	CASSGDSNQPQHF
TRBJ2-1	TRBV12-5	CASGLGAGYNEQFF
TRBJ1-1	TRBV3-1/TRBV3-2	CASSQDRSGTEAFF
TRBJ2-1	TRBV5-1	CASSFSIGGGEQFF
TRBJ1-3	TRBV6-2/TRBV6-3	CASSRNSGNTIYF
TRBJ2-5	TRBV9	CASSPLAGGQETQYF
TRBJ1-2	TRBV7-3	CASSPYAYRGTGGYTF
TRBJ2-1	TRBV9	CASSPRQANYNEQFF
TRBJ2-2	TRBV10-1	CASSDGGAGTGELFF
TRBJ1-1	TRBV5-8	CATFRVTTEAFF
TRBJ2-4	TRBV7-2	CASSVGRGLGIQYF
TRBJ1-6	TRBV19	CASSSPQGSYNSPLHF
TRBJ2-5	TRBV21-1	CASSKVSGPVETQYF
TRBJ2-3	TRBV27	CASSAGSDTQYF
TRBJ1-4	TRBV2	CASSDRGSWEKLFF
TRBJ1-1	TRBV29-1	CSGWTGNTEAFF
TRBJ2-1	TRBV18	CASSPFTAGGQSSYNEQFF
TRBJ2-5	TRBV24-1	CATSDPGGSSGETQYF
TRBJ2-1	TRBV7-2	CASSLLGRGSYNEQFF
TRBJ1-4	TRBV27	CASSTSGGMGGKLFF
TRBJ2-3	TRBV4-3	CASSQVSDGHTDTQYF
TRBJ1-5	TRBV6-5	CASSPDRGDNQPQHF
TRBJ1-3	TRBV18	CASSPRGAGNTIYF
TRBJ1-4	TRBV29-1	CSASSSSRGNEKLFF
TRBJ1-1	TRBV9	CASSSPPGRSNTEAFF